Following are 27 T cell receptor beta chains from one sample sequenced in a study of blood T cells in healthy people across ages. Through a sample-barcoded 5' primer and a J-beta primer mix, a second PCR was run for roughly 6 to 12 cycles. TCRdb re-derived calls from the 5' RACE reads in MiXCR, one entry per CDR3 protein. The profile covers about 640,000 distinct CDR3 sequences, with roughly 50% appearing a single time and 30% to 45% taken by the ten largest. Sequenced material: blood. These receptors were taken from a man aged 60-69 years in good health.

The chain combines TRBV20-1 with TRBJ1-5, with a possible D match to TRBD1 (5 bases). V shed 1 base and J shed 9 bases, with 10 bases lying between them. The CDR3 is made up of 12 amino acids. Germline CDR1 is DFQATT and CDR2 is SNEGSKA (reference sequence). This CDR3 reads CSARVQAGPQHF. The CDR3 DNA reads TGCAGTGCTAGAGTACAGGCCGGGCCCCAGCATTTT.

This clonotype was recorded a few times. This rearrangement joins TRBV5-1 to TRBJ2-7, with no clear D. The ends were cut back, 2 bases at V and 2 bases at J, with 8 bases in the middle. The CDR3 runs 13 residues. CDR1 SGHRS and CDR2 YFSETQ come from the germline V gene. The CDR3 is CASSFSLPYEQYF. The CDR3 region has the DNA TGCGCCAGCAGCTTCTCGCTCCCCTACGAGCAGTACTTC.

This clonotype was detected only a few times. This chain links TRBV15 with TRBJ2-1; D may be TRBD1 or TRBD2 (5 bases each). The DNA end is more similar to TRBJ2-7, so the J call may be wrong. Germline lookup yields CDR1 LNHNV and CDR2 YYDKDF (reference sequence). This CDR3 region has 18 residues. The CDR3: CATSRDPPGPSSYNEQYF. The CDR3 DNA follows: TGTGCCACCAGCAGAGATCCCCCGGGGCCTAGCTCCTACAATGAGCAGTACTTC.

This chain joins TRBV28 and TRBJ2-2; TRBD2 aligns across 9 bases. This CDR3 region has 22 residues. CDR1 and CDR2 from the germline V gene are MDHEN and SYDVKM. This chain's CDR3 is CADGHGQEKGFQRLAGPGELFF. The CDR3 bases are TGTGCTGATGGCCATGGTCAAGAGAAAGGATTCCAGAGGCTAGCGGGGCCCGGGGAGCTGTTTTTT. The full variable domain, completed using reference TRBV28 and TRBJ2-2, is DVKVTQSSRYLVKRTGEKVFLECVQDMDHENMFWYRQDPGLGLRLIYFSYDVKMKEKGDIPEGYSVSREKKERFSLILESASTNQTSMYLCADGHGQEKGFQRLAGPGELFFGEGSRLTVL.

V and J are TRBV20-1 and TRBJ2-1; TRBD1 aligns across 8 bases. The end of the DNA aligns better with TRBJ2-7, so the J call may be wrong. CDR3 size: 16 residues. From germline, CDR1 is DFQATT and CDR2 SNEGSKA (reference sequence). In DNA form, the CDR3 reads TGCAGTGTTCTCCAGTGGGAGGACAGGGCCTACAATGAGCAGTACTTC. Protein product: CSVLQWEDRAYNEQYF.

The chain links TRBV7-2 to TRBJ2-1; 8 bases are a match to TRBD1. CDR3 length equals 15 residues. From germline, CDR1 is SGHTA and CDR2 FQGNSA. Trimming took 5 bases from V and 7 from J; bases not matched to a gene: 10. The CDR3 sequence is CASSTRTGRRNEQFF. CDR3 DNA sequence: TGTGCCAGCAGCACTAGGACAGGGCGGAGGAATGAGCAGTTCTTC.

The V call is TRBV29-1, the J call TRBJ1-1; D gene unclear. This CDR3 spans 13 amino acids. CDR1 SQVTM and CDR2 ANQGSEA come from the germline V gene. V lost 8 bases, J lost 3 bases, and 16 bases lay in between. DNA of the CDR3: TGCAGCCTCCGGGGATTGAAGGACACTGAAGCTTTCTTT. Amino acid sequence: CSLRGLKDTEAFF.

The chain joins TRBV20-1 to TRBJ1-5; perhaps TRBD1 as D (6 bases). Germline-derived CDR1 and CDR2 are DFQATT and SNEGSKA (reference sequence). Trimming stripped 0 bases from V and 5 bases from J, with 8 bases between. The CDR3 extends over 13 amino acids. CDR3 amino acids: CSARDTGYQPQHF. CDR3 in DNA: TGCAGTGCTAGAGATACAGGGTATCAGCCCCAGCATTTT.

The CDR3 loop reads CASSLEGSSNYGYTF. CDR3 coding DNA: TGCGCCAGCAGCTTGGAAGGCAGTTCTAACTATGGCTACACCTTC. The chain employs TRBV5-1 and TRBJ1-2; D unresolved. This CDR3 spans 15 amino acids. V was shortened by 0 bases and J by 0 bases, with 9 bases between the two germline ends. Germline CDR1 is SGHRS and CDR2 is YFSETQ.

This chain joins TRBV5-8 and TRBJ2-7; D remains ambiguous. CDR1 is SGHTS, CDR2 YDEGEE, per germline. The length of the CDR3 is 12 residues. Trimming took off 0 bases at V and 3 bases at J, with 4 bases between the two ends. DNA for the CDR3: TGTGCCAGCAGCTTGGAAGTCTACGAGCAGTACTTC. Translated: CASSLEVYEQYF.

The chain recombines TRBV7-2 with TRBJ2-1; 9 bases align to TRBD2. CDR3 length: 16 residues. Trimming removed 4 bases from V and 8 bases from J; junction bases left unmatched: 12. Looked up from germline, CDR1 is SGHTA and CDR2 is FQGNSA. The CDR3 loop is CASSSTRGGGYDEQFF. Here the CDR3 DNA reads TGTGCCAGCAGCTCGACGCGGGGGGGCGGTTACGATGAGCAGTTCTTC.

V is TRBV6-2 or TRBV6-3 and J is TRBJ2-5, with 15 bases identical to TRBD2. Trimming cost V 6 bases and J 4 bases; bases outside gene matches: 9. The CDR3 spans 17 residues. In germline, CDR1 is MNHEY, CDR2 SVGEGT. The CDR3 reads CASSRGLAGGQGETQYF. CDR3 nucleotide sequence: TGTGCCAGCAGCCGCGGACTAGCGGGGGGGCAGGGAGAGACCCAGTACTTC.

Only a few counts were recorded for this clonotype. V and J are TRBV5-5 and TRBJ1-6; D is possibly TRBD1 (5 bases). Germline assignment: CDR1 SGHKS and CDR2 YYEKEE (reference sequence). This CDR3 has 15 amino acids. Trimming stripped 4 bases from V and 7 bases from J, with 15 bases between. The CDR3 loop is CASSTDGTMNSPLHF. The CDR3 coding sequence is TGTGCCAGCAGCACAGACGGGACGATGAATTCACCCCTCCACTTT.

This clonotype was seen a few times. The chain joins TRBV7-9 to TRBJ2-5; a possible D gene is TRBD1 (5 bases). The germline gives CDR1 SEHNR, CDR2 FQNEAQ (reference sequence). Trimming took 4 bases from V and 3 from J, leaving 12 bases between them. This CDR3 spans 14 amino acids. CDR3 nucleotide sequence: TGTGCCAGCAGCTCTCAGGGCTCGGAAGAGACCCAGTACTTC. Encoded protein: CASSSQGSEETQYF.

The genes are TRBV12-3 or TRBV12-4 and TRBJ1-6; D may be TRBD1 (6 bases). V was cut by 4 bases and J by 10 bases, with 8 bases left in between. This CDR3 comprises 12 residues. This chain's CDR3 is CASSSGGSPLHF. In nucleotides, the CDR3 is TGTGCCAGCAGTTCCGGGGGCTCACCCCTCCACTTT.

This clonotype has a handful of counts. This sequence joins TRBV5-1 and TRBJ1-1, with unresolved D. V dropped 0 bases and J dropped 1 base, with 10 bases sitting between them. The CDR3 has 15 amino acids. Germline lookup yields CDR1 SGHRS and CDR2 YFSETQ. As DNA, the CDR3 is TGCGCCAGCAGCTTGGAGAACAGTGCGAACACTGAAGCTTTCTTT. As protein: CASSLENSANTEAFF.

This clonotype was detected only once. The J gene is TRBJ1-1, the V gene TRBV18; TRBD1 is a possible D gene (6 bases). CDR3 length: 16 amino acids. Germline loops: CDR1 KGHSH, CDR2 LQKENI. V shed 4 bases and J shed 1 base, with 16 bases lying between them. The CDR3 coding sequence is TGTGCCAGCTCACAAGGGGGAGGGCCCCAGAACACTGAAGCTTTCTTT. Translating it yields CASSQGGGPQNTEAFF. Based on the CDR3 plus reference TRBV18 and TRBJ1-1, the full variable domain is NAGVMQNPRHLVRRRGQEARLRCSPMKGHSHVYWYRQLPEEGLKFMVYLQKENIIDESGMPKERFSAEFPKEGPSILRIQQVVRGDSAAYFCASSQGGGPQNTEAFFGQGTRLTVV.

This clonotype has just one count. The rearrangement links TRBV11-2 to TRBJ2-5; D is perhaps TRBD1 or TRBD2 (7 bases each). The V gene's germline CDR1 is SGHAT and CDR2 FQNNGV. The CDR3 runs 13 residues. The V end was cut by 7 bases, the J end by 3 bases, with 12 bases between. This CDR3 is CASTRGGKETQYF. For the CDR3, the DNA is TGTGCCAGCACCAGGGGGGGGAAAGAGACCCAGTACTTC. Complete variable domain (other parts from reference TRBV11-2 and TRBJ2-5): EAGVAQSPRYKIIEKRQSVAFWCNPISGHATLYWYQQILGQGPKLLIQFQNNGVVDDSQLPKDRFSAERLKGVDSTLKIQPAKLEDSAVYLCASTRGGKETQYFGPGTRLLVL.

The chain links TRBV28 to TRBJ2-7; D gene ambiguous. The J call may be mistaken, given a closer DNA end match to TRBJ2-5. The CDR3 runs 14 residues. The germline V gene encodes CDR1 MDHEN and CDR2 SYDVKM. The CDR3 loop reads CASSLSLPTETQYF. The DNA of the CDR3 is TGTGCCAGCAGTTTATCCTTACCAACAGAGACCCAGTACTTC.

The J gene is TRBJ1-4, the V gene TRBV10-3, with TRBD1 matching over 7 bases. Trimming took 6 bases from V and 5 from J; bases not matched to a gene: 3. The germline CDR1 and CDR2 sequences are ENHRY and SYGVKD. The CDR3 contains 13 residues. CDR3 in amino acids: CAIRKGANEKLFF. The DNA of the CDR3 is TGTGCCATCAGAAAGGGGGCGAATGAAAAACTGTTTTTT.

The chain combines TRBV6-5 with TRBJ1-4; D is uncertain. The germline V gene has CDR1 MNHEY and CDR2 SVGAGI. The V gene lost 6 bases and the J gene lost 5 bases, with 7 bases spanning the gap. The CDR3 totals 12 residues. CDR3 coding DNA: TGTGCCAGCAGAGGCCCCAATGAAAAACTGTTTTTT. Protein: CASRGPNEKLFF.

V usage is TRBV25-1 and J usage is TRBJ1-1; no firm D call. Trimming removed 3 bases from V and 7 bases from J, with 9 bases in between. The CDR3 loop spans 12 amino acids. CDR1 and CDR2 from the germline V gene are MGHDK and SYGVNS. CDR3 amino acids: CASSEVGVEAFF. CDR3 bases: TGTGCCAGCAGTGAGGTCGGAGTTGAAGCTTTCTTT.

This clonotype has just a few counts. The chain combines TRBV29-1 with TRBJ2-5; weak D call: TRBD2 (5 bases). V was cut by 7 bases and J by 2 bases, with 11 bases left in between. Looked up from germline, CDR1 is SQVTM and CDR2 is ANQGSEA. The CDR3 has 12 residues. Here the CDR3 reads CSATRGQETQYF. In DNA form, the CDR3 reads TGCAGCGCCACTAGAGGGCAAGAGACCCAGTACTTC.

The V and J genes are TRBV27 and TRBJ2-4, with 8 bases that match TRBD1. The J call may be wrong; the DNA end is better matched by TRBJ2-5. Germline-derived CDR1 and CDR2 are MNHEY and SMNVEV (reference sequence). The CDR3 has 14 amino acids. The CDR3 DNA reads TGTGCCAGCAGTTTGGACAGGGTTTCCGAGACCCAGTACTTC. Translation: CASSLDRVSETQYF.

The rearrangement joins TRBV4-1 to TRBJ2-4; 12 nucleotides agree with TRBD2. The CDR3 extends over 15 amino acids. Trimming took 2 bases from V and 13 from J; bases not matched to a gene: 9. From germline, CDR1 is MGHRA and CDR2 YSYEKL. CDR3 loop: CASSQTSGGIYAQYF. The CDR3 DNA reads as TGCGCCAGCAGCCAAACTAGCGGGGGGATCTACGCGCAGTACTTC.

This clonotype has just a few counts. The rearrangement uses TRBV12-3 or TRBV12-4 and TRBJ2-3; a possible D gene is TRBD2 (6 bases). This CDR3 has 16 residues. Trimming pared 5 bases from V and 1 base from J, leaving 16 bases between. As DNA, the CDR3 is TGTGCCAGCAGTCCTCCCTGGGGGGAGGGCACAGATACGCAGTATTTT. Its translation: CASSPPWGEGTDTQYF.

Only a few counts were recorded for this clonotype. The V call is TRBV20-1, the J call TRBJ2-5; 10 bases match TRBD1. CDR1 and CDR2 (germline): DFQATT, SNEGSKA (reference sequence). The CDR3 loop spans 13 amino acids. With 4 bases clipped from V and 6 bases from J, the junction kept 5 bases outside the gene matches. The CDR3 bases are TGCAGTGCTATGGGACAGGGGAGAAAGACCCAGTACTTC. This codes for CSAMGQGRKTQYF.